Following are 10 T cell receptor beta chains from one sample sequenced in a study of blood T cell repertoires in COVID-19. Some clones are missing from TCRdb's copy, which holds only in-frame ones; the method was immunoSEQ multiplex PCR. The data contain approximately 100,000 clones, 88% of them singletons. The sequencing input was peripheral blood. Receptor source: a woman between 55 and 75 years old with acute or convalescent COVID-19.

V usage is TRBV12-3 or TRBV12-4 and J usage is TRBJ2-5; D not certain. V dropped 6 bases and J dropped 0 bases, with 5 bases sitting between them. This CDR3 contains 12 residues. The CDR3 nucleotides read TGTGCCAGCAGCCTGTACCAAGAGACCCAGTACTTC. Translated, it gives CASSLYQETQYF.

This clone was picked up a small number of times. The chain has TRBV30 and TRBJ1-1, with TRBD1 matching over 7 bases. This CDR3 has 14 amino acids. V shed 1 base, J shed 1 base, and the junction held 3 bases outside the gene matches. Germline V gene sequence: CDR1 GTSNPN, CDR2 SVGIG (reference sequence). CDR3 region: CAWSGDRANTEAFF. CDR3 DNA: TGTGCCTGGAGTGGCGACAGGGCGAACACTGAAGCTTTCTTT.

Notes on this clone: The same CDR3 also results from other DNA sequences found in this sample. The chain has TRBV24-1 and TRBJ2-3; 8 positions match TRBD1. The V segment lost 4 bases and the J segment 1 base; nucleotides outside the gene matches: 0. The CDR3 sequence is 14 residues long. Germline values: CDR1 KGHDR, CDR2 SFDVKD. The CDR3 coding sequence is TGTGCCACCAGTGAGACAGGGGGCACAGATACGCAGTATTTT. It is translated as CATSETGGTDTQYF.

The chain carries TRBV6-5 and TRBJ1-2; 12 bases align to TRBD1. The CDR3 is made up of 13 amino acids. Per germline, CDR1 MNHEY and CDR2 SVGAGI. The trim removed 8 bases at V and 3 bases at J, leaving 1 base unmatched. In nucleotides, the CDR3 is TGTGCCAGCCGGGACAGGGGGCACTATGGCTACACCTTC. As protein: CASRDRGHYGYTF.

The genes are TRBV6-5 and TRBJ1-5; 7 bases line up with TRBD1. The V segment lost 5 bases and the J segment 7 bases; nucleotides outside the gene matches: 5. Germline-derived CDR1 and CDR2 are MNHEY and SVGAGI. This CDR3 region has 13 residues. The CDR3 here is CASSLQGGQPQHF. DNA for the CDR3: TGTGCCAGCAGTCTGCAGGGGGGACAGCCCCAGCATTTT.

The chain links TRBV7-9 to TRBJ1-1, with D maybe TRBD1 (6 bases). V was pared by 5 bases and J by 5 bases, with 15 bases between. CDR1 is SEHNR, CDR2 FQNEAQ, per germline (reference sequence). CDR3 size: 14 residues. The CDR3 DNA reads TGTGCCAGCAGCCGGAGTGGGGGCTGGACTGAAGCTTTCTTT. Translating gives CASSRSGGWTEAFF.

The table lists this clone with a few counts. The J gene is TRBJ2-7, the V gene TRBV27; 7 bases map to TRBD1. Germline V CDR1 and CDR2: MNHEY, SMNVEV (reference sequence). Germline trimming cut 4 bases from V and 6 bases from J; bases unmatched to any gene: 9. The CDR3 has 14 residues. The CDR3 sequence: CASSSRGGSGEQYV. Written as DNA, the CDR3 is TGTGCCAGCAGTTCAAGAGGGGGCTCGGGCGAGCAGTACGTC.

The V and J genes are TRBV7-9 and TRBJ2-3; 7 bases agree with TRBD2. V was clipped by 1 base and J by 4 bases; unmatched bases: 17. The CDR3 sequence is 19 residues long. CDR1 and CDR2 (germline): SEHNR, FQNEAQ (reference sequence). The CDR3 coding sequence is TGTGCCAGCAGCTTAGACTTATCCTGGGGGACTACGAGAGCAGATACGCAGTATTTT. It yields the protein CASSLDLSWGTTRADTQYF. Using reference TRBV7-9 and TRBJ2-3 for the parts outside the CDR3, the full variable domain is DTGVSQNPRHKITKRGQNVTFRCDPISEHNRLYWYRQTLGQGPEFLTYFQNEAQLEKSRLLSDRFSAERPKGSFSTLEIQRTEQGDSAMYLCASSLDLSWGTTRADTQYFGPGTRLTVL.

This clone was observed once. The V and J genes are TRBV11-2 and TRBJ2-1, with TRBD1 matching over 12 bases. Per the germline V gene, CDR1 is SGHAT and CDR2 is FQNNGV. Trimming took 3 bases from V and 9 from J; bases not matched to a gene: 15. There are 18 residues in the CDR3. The CDR3 reads CASSLGQGAAVGGGEQFF. In DNA form, the CDR3 reads TGTGCCAGCAGCTTGGGACAGGGGGCGGCTGTCGGTGGAGGTGAGCAGTTCTTC.

The V call is TRBV7-9, the J call TRBJ1-3; unclear D gene. The CDR3 sequence is 14 residues long. V lost 2 bases to trimming and J lost 0 bases, with 5 bases between them. CDR1 and CDR2 from the germline V gene are SEHNR and FQNEAQ (reference sequence). The CDR3 DNA sequence: TGTGCCAGCAGCTTATCCATCTCTGGAAACACCATATATTTT. Its protein is CASSLSISGNTIYF.